A single sample gave rise to the 17 T cell receptor beta chains below, sequenced in a study of blood T cell repertoires in COVID-19. The repertoire was sequenced with immunoSEQ multiplex PCR; TCRdb's copy has only in-frame clones and lacks some. This sample has more than 100,000 clones, with over 75% found just once. What was sequenced was peripheral blood. These receptors were obtained from a man aged 60 to 69 with active or convalescent COVID-19.

The CDR3 nucleotides are TGTGCCAGCAGCTTAATTGGGACAGCTAACACTGAAGCTTTCTTT. Its translation is CASSLIGTANTEAFF. The genes are TRBV7-3 and TRBJ1-1; 7 bases are shared with TRBD1. J lost 2 bases, V lost 1 base, and 4 bases had no gene match. The germline CDR1 and CDR2 sequences are SGHTA and FQGTGA. This CDR3 region has 15 residues.

The J gene is TRBJ2-7, the V gene TRBV5-1; TRBD2 aligns across 8 bases. There are 15 residues in the CDR3. Germline V gives CDR1 SGHRS, CDR2 YFSETQ. V was pared by 0 bases and J by 2 bases, with 4 bases of the junction left unmatched. CDR3 region: CASSLGPAGAYEQYF. CDR3 bases: TGCGCCAGCAGCTTGGGCCCAGCGGGAGCCTACGAGCAGTACTTC.

The CDR3 bases are TGCGCCAGCAGGGGGACAGGGTCGGGGAGCACCGGGGAGCTGTTTTTT. This gives the protein CASRGTGSGSTGELFF. This chain joins TRBV4-1 and TRBJ2-2; 9 bases fit TRBD1. With V trimmed by 6 bases and J by 4 bases, 9 bases remained unmatched. This CDR3 has 16 amino acids. Germline CDR1 MGHRA, CDR2 YSYEKL.

This clone was recorded once. V is TRBV7-2 and J is TRBJ1-1; D is perhaps TRBD1 (5 bases). V lost 6 bases and J lost 0, with 14 bases in between. Germline V CDR1 and CDR2: SGHTA, FQGNSA. The CDR3 covers 15 residues. For the CDR3, the DNA is TGTGCCAGCAGAATTCTCGGGGGGATGAACACTGAAGCTTTCTTT. Amino acids: CASRILGGMNTEAFF.

The chain links TRBV6-5 to TRBJ1-2; D is undetermined. Trimming shortened V by 0 bases and J by 5 bases, and 16 bases separated the two germline ends. The CDR3 is 16 amino acids. In germline, CDR1 is MNHEY, CDR2 SVGAGI. The DNA of the CDR3 is TGTGCCAGCAGTTACTCGAGGGTCCGGGCGGAATATGGCTACACCTTC. Encoded protein: CASSYSRVRAEYGYTF.

CDR3 DNA sequence: TGTGCCAGCAGCCCAGTACAGGGGCAGAACACCGGGGAGCTGTTTTTT. It translates to CASSPVQGQNTGELFF. The gene calls are TRBV11-3 and TRBJ2-2, with 7 bases that match TRBD1. J lost 1 base, V lost 5 bases, and 7 bases had no gene match. Germline assignment: CDR1 SGHNT and CDR2 YENEEA. CDR3 length equals 16 residues. The whole variable domain, remainder taken from reference TRBV11-3 and TRBJ2-2, is EAGVVQSPRYKIIEKKQPVAFWCNPISGHNTLYWYLQNLGQGPELLIRYENEEAVDDSQLPKDRFSAERLKGVDSTLKIQPAELGDSAVYLCASSPVQGQNTGELFFGEGSRLTVL.

The rearrangement links TRBV7-8 to TRBJ1-5; perhaps TRBD1 as D (6 bases). Between the trimmed V and J ends, which lost 3 bases and 5 bases, there was a span of 17 bases. Germline CDR1 SGHVS, CDR2 FQNEAQ. CDR3 length: 16 residues. For the CDR3, the DNA is TGTGCCAGCAGCTTCGTCGGGGGGGCCGGGCATCAGCCCCAGCATTTT. It yields the protein CASSFVGGAGHQPQHF.

There are many counts of this clone. The rearrangement uses TRBV6-5 and TRBJ1-2, with TRBD1 as a possible D gene (6 bases). This CDR3 comprises 15 residues. The V gene's germline CDR1 is MNHEY and CDR2 SVGAGI. Deletions cut 6 bases from V and 2 bases from J, with 16 bases between. The CDR3 sequence is CASREGGGANYGYTF. DNA of the CDR3: TGTGCCAGCAGGGAGGGCGGGGGCGCCAACTATGGCTACACCTTC.

This clone was seen a single time. V usage is TRBV4-1 and J usage is TRBJ2-7; 8 bases are a match to TRBD2. There are 17 residues in the CDR3. V trimming: 0 bases; J trimming: 0 bases; junction bases outside the gene matches: 7. CDR1 is MGHRA and CDR2 is YSYEKL in the germline V gene. The CDR3 region has the DNA TGCGCCAGCAGCCAAGATAGCGGTAGCGGGAACTCCTACGAGCAGTACTTC. Translated, it gives CASSQDSGSGNSYEQYF.

This sequence joins TRBV3-1 (or the pseudogene TRBV3-2) and TRBJ1-1; D is undetermined. From germline, CDR1 is LGHDT and CDR2 YNNKEL (reference sequence). Trimming left V 4 bases short and J 7 bases short, with 10 bases between. The CDR3 is made up of 12 amino acids. CDR3 protein: CASSPAAGEAFF. The CDR3 DNA reads TGTGCCAGCAGCCCCGCGGCGGGTGAAGCTTTCTTT.

The V and J genes are TRBV30 and TRBJ1-2; TRBD1 matches at 9 bases. From germline, CDR1 is GTSNPN and CDR2 SVGIG (reference sequence). This CDR3 has 16 residues. The V gene end was trimmed by 2 bases and the J gene end by 1 base; junction bases not matched to a gene: 8. CDR3 region: CAWSTGQGGGNYGYTF. CDR3 bases: TGTGCCTGGAGTACGGGACAGGGTGGGGGTAACTATGGCTACACCTTC.

The chain employs TRBV19 and TRBJ2-3; 7 nucleotides agree with TRBD2. Germline CDR1 reads LNHDA; CDR2 reads SQIVND (reference sequence). The CDR3 has 16 residues. Losses at the gene ends were 3 bases for V and 2 bases for J; bases not matched to a gene: 8. The CDR3 loop reads CASSMLRGGATDTQYF. CDR3 nucleotide sequence: TGTGCCAGTAGTATGTTGCGGGGAGGGGCCACAGATACGCAGTATTTT. The whole variable domain, remainder taken from reference TRBV19 and TRBJ2-3, is DGGITQSPKYLFRKEGQNVTLSCEQNLNHDAMYWYRQDPGQGLRLIYYSQIVNDFQKGDIAEGYSVSREKKESFPLTVTSAQKNPTAFYLCASSMLRGGATDTQYFGPGTRLTVL.

This chain connects TRBV3-1 (or the pseudogene TRBV3-2) to TRBJ2-7; 9 bases agree with TRBD1. This CDR3 has 15 residues. The germline V gene encodes CDR1 LGHDT and CDR2 YNNKEL (reference sequence). The V gene end was trimmed by 4 bases and the J gene end by 2 bases; junction bases not matched to a gene: 6. CDR3 sequence reads: CASSLGQGPPYEQYF. As DNA, the CDR3 is TGTGCCAGCAGCCTAGGACAGGGGCCTCCCTACGAGCAGTACTTC.

J is TRBJ2-2 and V is TRBV28; perhaps TRBD2 as D (5 bases). This CDR3 has 15 residues. V lost 5 bases and J 0 bases, leaving 10 bases between the germline ends. CDR1 is MDHEN and CDR2 is SYDVKM in the germline V gene. The CDR3 region is CASSLASSNTGELFF. CDR3 nucleotide sequence: TGTGCCAGCAGTCTAGCTAGCTCGAACACCGGGGAGCTGTTTTTT.

The rearrangement links TRBV5-8 to TRBJ1-5, with 8 bases lining up with TRBD1. After removal of 2 bases from V and 6 bases from J, the junction contained 10 bases not matched to a gene. The CDR3 extends over 16 amino acids. Germline V gene lookup returns CDR1 SGHTS and CDR2 YDEGEE. CDR3 residues: CASSFSGGEFGQPQHF. The DNA of the CDR3 is TGTGCCAGCAGCTTTTCAGGGGGCGAGTTTGGTCAGCCCCAGCATTTT.

The chain uses TRBV19 and TRBJ2-1; 8 bases are a match to TRBD1. In germline, CDR1 is LNHDA, CDR2 SQIVND (reference sequence). The CDR3 sequence is 14 residues long. With V trimmed by 6 bases and J by 4 bases, 5 bases remained unmatched. CDR3 DNA: TGTGCCAGTAGCATGACAGGGGTGTACAATGAGCAGTTCTTC. Protein product: CASSMTGVYNEQFF.

The CDR3 reads CASSIPRRGNTEAFF. The DNA for the CDR3 is TGTGCCAGTAGTATACCTCGACGAGGGAACACTGAAGCTTTCTTT. V gene TRBV19 combines with J gene TRBJ1-1; D remains unclear. Trimming cost V 2 bases and J 1 base, with 11 bases left between them. This CDR3 contains 15 residues. Germline assignment: CDR1 LNHDA and CDR2 SQIVND (reference sequence).